The T cell receptor beta chain under discussion was sequenced for a study of T cells in Graves' hyperthyroidism and ophthalmopathy (dated by TCRdb to the late 2010s). Background for the entire study: Peripheral blood samples were taken at the time of initial diagnosis, prior to any treatment. A discovery cohort of about a hundred patients, 43 with Graves' ophthalmopathy and 57 with stable Graves' hyperthyroidism, was used to find distinguishing TCR V-J signatures. An independent validation cohort of fewer than 20 hyperthyroidism patients and approximately 15 patients who later progressed to ophthalmopathy tested prospective prediction of ophthalmopathy. The 90 or so discovery patients were randomly split 7:3 into training and test sets. The study also compared thyroid tissue and blood T-cell repertoires from 5 to 7 Graves' hyperthyroidism patients. After blood sampling, hyperthyroidism patients were treated with methimazole at a starting dose of 30 mg daily, and ophthalmopathy patients were treated with high-dose intravenous methylprednisolone. The paper reports TCR Vbeta CDR3 sequencing of over 130 peripheral blood samples: 40 or so ophthalmopathy, under 85 hyperthyroidism and around 17 progressor patients.

A patient counted as having stable Graves' hyperthyroidism if no progression to ophthalmopathy occurred over 18 months of follow-up. The hyperthyroidism patients were between 18 and 65 years old and newly diagnosed, with a disease duration of less than 2 months. The study excluded patients with uncontrolled infections, other autoimmune diseases, pregnancy or lactation. Diagnoses relied on clinical symptoms, serum thyroxine and TRAb, thyroid ultrasound and orbital computed tomography. PBMCs were separated from 10 ml of fresh peripheral blood using Ficoll-Paque density gradient centrifugation. Trizol reagent was used to extract total RNA, and RNA quality was then checked on an Agilent 2100 Bioanalyzer. This clonotype was seen at least ten times. It has no known antigen specificity. Base qualities are not provided; no much larger clone lies one nucleotide away. Trimming removed 6 bases from V and 5 bases from J; the gene matches leave 10 bases unexplained. Via the germline V gene, CDR1 is LGHNT and CDR2 FRNRAP. From its cysteine to its phenylalanine, the CDR3 spans 16 amino acids. The entry retains the CDR3 DNA only, 48 bases that are in frame from base 1.

Broader findings and caveats from the paper: In validation, the model predicted progression to ophthalmopathy with over 65% sensitivity and around 72% specificity, a median of 6.5 months before onset. Sample size was not statistically predetermined, and investigators were not blinded to group allocation. Most expanded thyroid clonotypes (frequency above 0.001) were also detected in blood, a finding suggesting that blood repertoires may reflect thyroid immune responses. Ophthalmopathy was separated from stable hyperthyroidism by a 13 V-J signature model, with approximately 86% sensitivity and about 84% specificity obtained in cross-validation and 80%/75% obtained in testing.

TCR beta CDR3 regions were amplified from RNA transcripts. For the first round of RT-PCR on the TCR CDR3, the HTBI primer set was used together with the Qiagen OneStep RT-PCR kit. A second multiplex PCR round built the libraries, followed by size selection and purification. Libraries were sequenced paired-end with 100 bp reads on an Illumina HiSeq2000. Regarding the original processing steps: SOAPnuke was used to process the raw data, with reads discarded if the reads contained adapters or uncalled bases, had a mean Phred below 15, or lacked an exact constant-primer or identifier match. COPE v1.2.5 was used to merge the high-quality paired reads, and each unique nucleotide sequence was defined as a clonotype. MiTCR v1.1 was used to align the clonotypes against IMGT TRBV, TRBD and TRBJ reference segments. The analysis was restricted to V-J combinations with a frequency above 0.0001, which together covered 99% to 99.2% of the repertoires. The TCS score was defined as the ratio of F50 (clonal expansion) to E x V (chaos), calculated using BLOSUM62-based TCRdist between CDR3 peptides within each V-J. Welch's t-statistics and random forest reduced fewer than 550 V-J features to 10 to 15, which were used in a naive Bayes classifier (R e1071). TCRdb passed the public sequencing reads through fastp at Q25 and MiXCR, retaining productive beta sequences. A single entry per CDR3 protein holds the most common genes and DNA from its merged rows. It is TCRdb's table, rather than the study itself, that gives the V and J calls and clone size. The sample table records 500,000 to 750,000 distinct CDR3 sequences; less than 20% of these occur just once. 6.5% to 8% of the sample is taken by the ten largest.

The specimen sequenced was blood. The sequence was collected from a woman aged 25 to 39 with Graves' hyperthyroidism. The chain employs TRBV12-5 and TRBJ2-3; TRBD2 lines up with 11 middle nucleotides. The CDR3 has the sequence CASGPKLAGDLDTQYF. The DNA is as follows: TGTGCTAGTGGCCCCAAACTAGCGGGAGATTTAGATACGCAGTATTTT. The full variable domain, with segments outside the CDR3 supplied by the reference TRBV12-5 and TRBJ2-3 proteins, appears as DARVTQTPRHKVTEMGQEVTMRCQPILGHNTVFWYRQTMMQGLELLAYFRNRAPLDDSGMPKDRFSAEMPDATLATLKIQPSEPRDSAVYFCASGPKLAGDLDTQYFGPGTRLTVL.